This T cell receptor beta chain was captured by sequencing in a study of blood T cell repertoires in COVID-19 (dated by TCRdb to the early 2020s). With respect to the entire study: Samples from collaborators originated in the United States, Italy and Spain and spanned both the acute and convalescent phases of COVID-19. The material from the prospective study consisted of cDNA or gDNA derived from T cells, B-cell-depleted T cells, or PBMCs. Deeply sampled blood TCRbeta repertoires from subjects exposed to, actively infected with, or recovered from COVID-19 were included in the dataset. The repertoires were released in a freely available public database meant as a resource for research on the immune response to SARS-CoV-2. The samples were drawn from two sources: the first 160 participants of the ongoing ImmuneRACE study, and 1,254 subjects contributed by 6 global collaborators. A de-identified subject ID, COVID-19 status, age in years and sex were almost always included in the sample metadata. Where available, HLA class I and class II types were obtained from metadata supplied by the sample provider rather than from assay-based typing. What the research found in general, with its limitations: Clinical and demographic metadata were provided uncurated, with the amount varying by source and participant.

TCRbeta CDR3 regions were amplified from genomic DNA using the immunoSEQ Assay, a bias-controlled multiplex PCR. The authors' analysis ran thus. The number of nucleated cells in each sample was estimated from the amplification of reference gene primers within the assay. Sequence reads were collapsed and filtered to measure the absolute abundance of every unique TCRbeta CDR3 rearrangement. For each sample, productive Simpson clonality was calculated as the square root of Simpson's diversity index over productive rearrangements. The source is immuneACCESS, and TCRdb retained only in-frame sequences with V and J called. Part of the clones is not carried over; for the studies checked, unresolved V genes explain less than half of this, and the remainder is unexplained. V, J and clone size were drawn from that table, and D and trimming were deduced from the DNA. This sample is represented by about 480,000 clones; about 85% of them were singletons. Around 7.9% of the sample goes to the ten largest clones.

In the prospective study, participants were about 18 to 89 years old, resided in about two dozen geographic areas of the United States, and were enrolled through a virtual design. In the prospective study, cohorts were assigned on the basis of participant-reported clinical history obtained from a screening survey and a study questionnaire. For ImmuneRACE Cohort 3, a participant was defined as recovered based on two consecutive negative NP/OP PCR tests, clearance by a healthcare professional, or resolution of symptoms. In the prospective study, whole blood, serum and a nasopharyngeal or oropharyngeal swab were collected from each participant by mobile phlebotomists. Participants in the prospective study had the option to provide additional blood draws and questionnaires over an approximately 2-month period. Before DNA extraction, blood samples from the prospective study were shipped at room temperature or frozen.

As regards this clone: Which antigen it targets is not known. No much larger clonotype is one base removed from it; base qualities were not supplied.

The source material was PBMCs or T cells enriched from blood (not recorded which). This sequence originates from a woman in her sixties who had recovered from COVID-19.

The sequenced DNA is TGTGCCAGCAGCCAAGATAGAGTGGACAGGGGATTCTACGAGCAGTACTTC. It encodes CASSQDRVDRGFYEQYF. The sequence links TRBV3-1 (or the pseudogene TRBV3-2) to TRBJ2-7, with 9 middle bases fitting TRBD1. The germline V end is reduced by 0 bases and the J end by 3 bases; junction bases left unmatched: 9. The CDR1 and CDR2 encoded by the germline V gene (reference sequence) are LGHDT and YNNKEL. The CDR3 has 17 amino acids, counting the end cysteine and phenylalanine. Only the CDR3 region is kept as DNA, spanning 51 bases read in frame from base 1.